The clone carrying this T cell receptor beta chain has a count of ten or more. V lost 5 bases to trimming and J lost 1 base, with 11 bases between them. This CDR3 has 14 residues. The germline V gene encodes CDR1 SGHTA and CDR2 FQGNSA. The sample is drawn from a study of shared clonotypes between healthy human individuals. Study-wide context: Used for every donor were three CD4 naive, three CD4 memory, two CD8 naive and one CD8 memory plate.

Replicate PCRs run on sorted subsets employed approximately 180 ng DNA, roughly 30,000 T cell genomes. Data came from immunoSEQ multiplex PCR; TCRdb stores just in-frame clones and leaves some out. This table has around 1.1 million clones, approximately 78% appearing once. This chain uses TRBV7-2 with TRBJ1-1, with no clear D. Sequenced: memory CD4+ T cells from PBMCs. Subset indicated: CD45RA-negative fraction. The TCR comes from a man aged 18 to 29 in good health. Some clones in this sample may be carry-over from other donors' samples. For the CDR3, the DNA is TGTGCCAGCAGCGCTCAGGTCGGGAACACTGAAGCTTTCTTT. Translating it yields CASSAQVGNTEAFF.